These T cell receptor beta chains were read from a single sample in a study of blood T cells in healthy people across ages. MiXCR, run by TCRdb on the 5' RACE reads, gives a single entry per CDR3 protein. Here the sample spans approximately 1,700,000 distinct CDR3 sequences, roughly two fifths being singletons. The sequencing input was blood. These receptors were collected from a human donor in good health. Each CDR3 is given with its conserved first and last residue. The D gene is left open where the match is weak. Part of the rows lack a size; the others show once, few, many or a class for expanded clones.

abundance: many; v_gene: TRBV6-2/TRBV6-3; d_gene: NA; j_gene: TRBJ1-1; CDR3aa: CASSYSPGNTEAFF; CDR3nt: TGTGCCAGCAGTTACTCCCCCGGGAACACTGAAGCTTTCTTT
abundance: NA; v_gene: TRBV9; d_gene: TRBD2; j_gene: TRBJ2-1; CDR3aa: CASSRGEDEQFF; CDR3nt: TGTGCCAGCAGCCGGGGGGAGGATGAGCAGTTCTTC
abundance: few; v_gene: TRBV7-9; d_gene: NA; j_gene: TRBJ2-1; CDR3aa: CASSGGPSEYNEQFF; CDR3nt: TGTGCCAGCAGCGGGGGACCCTCAGAGTACAATGAGCAGTTCTTC
abundance: NA; v_gene: TRBV6-5; d_gene: NA; j_gene: TRBJ1-2; CDR3aa: CASSYSPQAVLFGYTF; CDR3nt: TGTGCCAGCAGTTATTCCCCCCAGGCGGTATTGTTTGGCTACACCTTC
abundance: NA; v_gene: TRBV20-1; d_gene: NA; j_gene: TRBJ1-5; CDR3aa: CSAGDNHRPQHF; CDR3nt: TGCAGTGCTGGGGACAACCACAGGCCCCAGCATTTT
abundance: NA; v_gene: TRBV7-2; d_gene: TRBD2; j_gene: TRBJ2-4; CDR3aa: CASSLVGGFTKNIQYF; CDR3nt: TGTGCCAGCAGCTTGGTGGGGGGGTTTACCAAAAACATTCAGTACTTC
abundance: few; v_gene: TRBV7-3; d_gene: NA; j_gene: TRBJ1-2; CDR3aa: CASALFRPQYGYTF; CDR3nt: TGTGCCAGCGCCCTATTCCGGCCTCAGTATGGCTACACCTTC
abundance: NA; v_gene: TRBV6-5; d_gene: TRBD1; j_gene: TRBJ1-1; CDR3aa: CASQGVDTEAFF; CDR3nt: TGTGCCAGCCAGGGGGTGGACACTGAAGCTTTCTTT
abundance: few; v_gene: TRBV6-5; d_gene: NA; j_gene: TRBJ1-2; CDR3aa: CASSYIRGRGYTF; CDR3nt: TGTGCCAGCAGTTACATCAGGGGTCGTGGCTACACCTTC
abundance: NA; v_gene: TRBV27; d_gene: NA; j_gene: TRBJ1-3; CDR3aa: CASSTGIPGNTIYF; CDR3nt: TGTGCCAGCTCTACAGGGATTCCTGGAAACACCATATATTTT
abundance: NA; v_gene: TRBV27; d_gene: NA; j_gene: TRBJ2-1; CDR3aa: CASDRSSYNEQFF; CDR3nt: TGTGCTTCAGACAGAAGCTCCTACAATGAGCAGTTCTTC
abundance: NA; v_gene: TRBV7-9; d_gene: NA; j_gene: TRBJ2-7; CDR3aa: CAGSLAYSYEQYF; CDR3nt: TGTGCCGGCAGCTTAGCTTACAGCTACGAGCAGTACTTC
abundance: once; v_gene: TRBV28; d_gene: TRBD1; j_gene: TRBJ1-1; CDR3aa: CASHPLRGIAFF; CDR3nt: TGTGCCAGCCATCCCCTCAGGGGGATTGCTTTCTTT
abundance: NA; v_gene: TRBV21-1; d_gene: NA; j_gene: TRBJ1-6; CDR3aa: CASIKGAQGAQINSPLHF; CDR3nt: TGTGCCAGCATTAAAGGGGCCCAGGGGGCGCAAATAAATTCACCCCTCCACTTT
abundance: NA; v_gene: TRBV2; d_gene: NA; j_gene: TRBJ2-3; CDR3aa: CASCRDFSTDTQYF; CDR3nt: TGTGCCAGCTGTAGGGATTTTAGCACAGATACGCAGTATTTT
abundance: once; v_gene: TRBV5-1; d_gene: NA; j_gene: TRBJ1-6; CDR3aa: CASSLTPGTYGSPLHF; CDR3nt: TGCGCCAGCAGCTTGACGCCGGGAACCTATGGTTCACCCCTCCACTTT
abundance: NA; v_gene: TRBV28; d_gene: TRBD2; j_gene: TRBJ2-3; CDR3aa: CASKRDTDTQYF; CDR3nt: TGTGCCAGCAAGCGGGACACAGATACGCAGTATTTT
abundance: NA; v_gene: TRBV5-1; d_gene: NA; j_gene: TRBJ2-1; CDR3aa: CASSHATGYNEQFF; CDR3nt: TGCGCCAGCAGTCATGCTACAGGGTACAATGAGCAGTTCTTC
abundance: few; v_gene: TRBV7-2; d_gene: TRBD2; j_gene: TRBJ2-1; CDR3aa: CASSRGGAKGEQFF; CDR3nt: TGTGCCAGCAGTCGCGGGGGGGCCAAAGGTGAGCAGTTCTTC
abundance: NA; v_gene: TRBV20-1; d_gene: TRBD2; j_gene: TRBJ2-1; CDR3aa: CSAEAGTSGDYNEQFF; CDR3nt: TGCAGTGCTGAGGCCGGGACTAGCGGGGACTACAATGAGCAGTTCTTC
abundance: NA; v_gene: TRBV4-3; d_gene: TRBD2; j_gene: TRBJ2-5; CDR3aa: CASSPGLAGVQETRYF; CDR3nt: TGCGCCAGCAGCCCCGGACTAGCGGGGGTACAAGAGACCCGGTACTTC
abundance: NA; v_gene: TRBV6-1; d_gene: NA; j_gene: TRBJ1-5; CDR3aa: CAIRFNREQPQHF; CDR3nt: TGTGCCATCCGGTTTAACAGGGAGCAGCCCCAGCATTTT
abundance: NA; v_gene: TRBV29-1; d_gene: NA; j_gene: TRBJ2-5; CDR3aa: CSVESQYF; CDR3nt: TGCAGCGTTGAATCCCAGTACTTC
abundance: NA; v_gene: TRBV7-9; d_gene: TRBD2; j_gene: TRBJ2-1; CDR3aa: CASSSKASGGESSYNEQFF; CDR3nt: TGTGCCAGCAGCTCTAAGGCTAGCGGGGGGGAAAGCTCCTACAATGAGCAGTTCTTC
abundance: few; v_gene: TRBV7-3; d_gene: NA; j_gene: TRBJ2-5; CDR3aa: CASSLVVEQHPQYF; CDR3nt: TGTGCCAGCAGCTTGGTTGTGGAGCAACACCCCCAGTACTTC
abundance: few; v_gene: TRBV20-1; d_gene: TRBD2; j_gene: TRBJ2-7; CDR3aa: CSARTFKRGPYEQYF; CDR3nt: TGCAGTGCTAGAACTTTCAAGCGGGGACCCTACGAGCAGTACTTC
abundance: NA; v_gene: TRBV7-9; d_gene: NA; j_gene: TRBJ1-4; CDR3aa: CASRPAGEWEKLFF; CDR3nt: TGTGCCAGCAGGCCAGCAGGGGAGTGGGAAAAACTGTTTTTT
abundance: few; v_gene: TRBV6-6; d_gene: NA; j_gene: TRBJ2-7; CDR3aa: CASSGPGTGNEQYF; CDR3nt: TGTGCCAGCAGTGGTCCCGGGACGGGTAACGAGCAGTACTTC
abundance: few; v_gene: TRBV27; d_gene: TRBD2; j_gene: TRBJ2-1; CDR3aa: CASSSPLSGGTNEQFF; CDR3nt: TGTGCCAGCAGTTCGCCACTTAGCGGGGGAACCAATGAGCAGTTCTTC
abundance: few; v_gene: TRBV6-1; d_gene: TRBD1; j_gene: TRBJ1-5; CDR3aa: CASSWPDGTGGGENQPQHF; CDR3nt: TGTGCCAGCAGCTGGCCCGATGGAACAGGGGGCGGGGAGAATCAGCCCCAGCATTTT
abundance: few; v_gene: TRBV9; d_gene: TRBD1; j_gene: TRBJ1-2; CDR3aa: CASSVTPGGQDYGYTF; CDR3nt: TGTGCCAGCAGCGTGACTCCAGGGGGCCAGGACTATGGCTACACCTTC
abundance: NA; v_gene: TRBV5-1; d_gene: TRBD1; j_gene: TRBJ2-3; CDR3aa: CASSLVDRVGTDTQYF; CDR3nt: TGCGCCAGCAGCTTGGTGGACAGGGTAGGCACAGATACGCAGTATTTT
abundance: NA; v_gene: TRBV11-2; d_gene: NA; j_gene: TRBJ2-1; CDR3aa: CASSLAWQGDYNEQFF; CDR3nt: TGTGCCAGCAGCTTAGCCTGGCAAGGGGATTACAATGAGCAGTTCTTC
abundance: few; v_gene: TRBV4-2; d_gene: NA; j_gene: TRBJ1-5; CDR3aa: CASSPHDDPRGQGQPQHF; CDR3nt: TGTGCCAGCAGCCCCCACGACGACCCACGGGGGCAGGGACAGCCCCAGCATTTT
abundance: many; v_gene: TRBV13; d_gene: NA; j_gene: TRBJ2-7; CDR3aa: CASSLEGSEQYF; CDR3nt: TGCGCCAGCAGCTTGGAAGGGAGCGAGCAGTACTTC
abundance: many; v_gene: TRBV5-1; d_gene: NA; j_gene: TRBJ2-2; CDR3aa: CASSLGPNTGELFF; CDR3nt: TGTGCCAGCAGCTTAGGGCCTAACACCGGGGAGCTGTTTTTT
abundance: few; v_gene: TRBV7-6; d_gene: NA; j_gene: TRBJ2-3; CDR3aa: CASSPGSGLADTQYF; CDR3nt: TGTGCCAGCAGTCCAGGATCCGGGTTGGCGGATACGCAGTATTTT
abundance: NA; v_gene: TRBV12-3/TRBV12-4; d_gene: NA; j_gene: TRBJ2-5; CDR3aa: CASSYGAAGSRETQYF; CDR3nt: TGTGCCAGCAGCTATGGGGCGGCTGGGTCTCGGGAGACCCAGTACTTC
abundance: NA; v_gene: TRBV18; d_gene: NA; j_gene: TRBJ1-2; CDR3aa: CASSPRTVDYGYTF; CDR3nt: TGTGCCAGCTCACCACGGACAGTTGACTATGGCTACACCTTC
abundance: NA; v_gene: TRBV4-3; d_gene: NA; j_gene: TRBJ1-1; CDR3aa: CASSQVPRGLAFF; CDR3nt: TGCGCCAGCAGCCAAGTCCCTCGAGGGCTGGCTTTCTTT
abundance: few; v_gene: TRBV29-1; d_gene: NA; j_gene: TRBJ1-1; CDR3aa: CSAAGRHTEAFF; CDR3nt: TGCAGCGCGGCGGGACGCCACACTGAAGCTTTCTTT
abundance: few; v_gene: TRBV7-2; d_gene: TRBD1; j_gene: TRBJ1-2; CDR3aa: CASSLALGGVGGYTF; CDR3nt: TGTGCCAGCAGCTTAGCCTTAGGGGGCGTAGGTGGCTACACCTTC
abundance: once; v_gene: TRBV6-6; d_gene: NA; j_gene: TRBJ2-7; CDR3aa: CASSSSAGTPGYEQYF; CDR3nt: TGCGCCAGCAGTTCATCCGCCGGGACTCCAGGTTACGAGCAGTACTTC
abundance: NA; v_gene: TRBV6-5; d_gene: NA; j_gene: TRBJ1-2; CDR3aa: CASSYLTRSGYTF; CDR3nt: TGTGCCAGCAGTTACCTGACTCGGAGTGGCTACACCTTC
abundance: NA; v_gene: TRBV6-6; d_gene: NA; j_gene: TRBJ2-3; CDR3aa: CASSYSWGLTTDTQYF; CDR3nt: TGTGCCAGCAGTTACTCGTGGGGACTCACCACAGATACGCAGTATTTT
abundance: NA; v_gene: TRBV9; d_gene: TRBD2; j_gene: TRBJ2-1; CDR3aa: CASSVVASGRNEQFF; CDR3nt: TGTGCCAGCAGCGTAGTGGCTAGCGGGAGGAATGAGCAGTTCTTC
abundance: NA; v_gene: TRBV6-5; d_gene: TRBD1; j_gene: TRBJ1-2; CDR3aa: CASSYSWGQVGGYTF; CDR3nt: TGTGCCAGCAGTTACTCGTGGGGACAGGTTGGGGGCTACACCTTC
abundance: once; v_gene: TRBV12-3/TRBV12-4; d_gene: NA; j_gene: TRBJ1-5; CDR3aa: CASSFRRQPQHF; CDR3nt: TGTGCCAGCAGTTTTCGGCGGCAGCCCCAGCATTTT
abundance: NA; v_gene: TRBV29-1; d_gene: NA; j_gene: TRBJ2-5; CDR3aa: CSASGDRRGEQYF; CDR3nt: TGCAGCGCCTCGGGGGACAGAAGGGGTGAGCAGTACTTC
abundance: NA; v_gene: TRBV6-1; d_gene: TRBD2; j_gene: TRBJ2-3; CDR3aa: CASSRGRSGGGSGTQYF; CDR3nt: TGTGCCAGCAGCCGAGGACGGTCGGGGGGGGGCTCAGGTACGCAGTATTTT
abundance: NA; v_gene: TRBV11-3; d_gene: TRBD1; j_gene: TRBJ2-3; CDR3aa: CASSSDRGRSTDTQYF; CDR3nt: TGTGCCAGCAGCTCGGACAGGGGGCGAAGCACAGATACGCAGTATTTT